This T cell receptor (beta chain) was retrieved from a study of cytomegalovirus exposure and HLA in healthy donors listed by TCRdb under 2017. For the study in its entirety: An earlier analysis of several hundred of the donors reported about 250 Gb of sequence data and some 120 million unique TCR beta sequences from about 200 million T cells. An early release that covered about 600 HLA-typed donors contained approximately 300 gigabases of sequencing data and tens of millions of unique TCR sequences. The genetic ancestry cluster associated with self-reported Caucasian donors included around 76% of the 300 to 450 genotyped donors. The study aimed to test whether signatures of past pathogen exposure could be identified by cataloging public T cell receptors. The study profiled the T cell repertoires of 500 to 800 subjects by immunosequencing and related them to cytomegalovirus serostatus. A separate validation cohort of 100 to 150 different subjects was used in addition to the approximately 700-subject first cohort. To predict cytomegalovirus infection status, the study brought together high-throughput TCR immunosequencing, statistical association of individual TCRs with disease status, and machine learning. In a later analysis, previously published TCR beta repertoires from several hundred donors were re-analyzed and high-resolution HLA genotyping was added so that TCR occurrence patterns could be studied. In the later analysis, no new phenotypic data were used to find candidate immune exposures; instead, reliance was placed on TCR beta sequences and their occurrence across donors. To decide whether each TCR beta V gene segment behaved as functional or pseudogenic, an earlier analysis of some 540 of the donors relied on high-throughput TCR beta sequencing. Donor age, sex, ethnicity and CMV serostatus were collected together with the repertoire data. Genome-wide SNP genotypes for about 60% of the roughly 670 donors were used in a later genetic analysis, which treated that subset as a discovery cohort. Every discovery cohort repertoire had been produced on one sequencing platform. HLA typing covered class I and class II loci at four-digit resolution. The number of typed donors differed by locus: about 620-640 for A, B, C, DRB1 and DQB1; approximately 540 for DQA1; about 600 for DPA1; and around 470 for DPB1. About five DR-DQ haplotypes were treated as single units for association and clustering because of strong linkage in the cohort. Across roughly 420 genotyped donors of the cohort, an average of approximately 240,000 unique TCR beta nucleotide sequences per donor were sequenced, and about a sixth of those sequences were non-productive.

After removal of 0 bases from V and 2 bases from J, the junction retains 4 bases not matched to a gene. The CDR3 sequence holds 16 residues, the cysteine and phenylalanine included. Only the CDR3 region is kept as DNA, spanning 48 bases read in frame from base 1. Summary of the overall study and its limitations: In both the original and validation cohorts, the classifier was reported to diagnose cytomegalovirus status with high specificity and sensitivity. According to a later genetic analysis, donors in an Asian-associated ancestry cluster had fewer N-insertions in productive TCRs than the approximately 610-donor mean. A later analysis associated 16,951 TCR beta sequences with specific HLA alleles at a false discovery rate of 0.05. In an earlier analysis of about 540 of the donors, most TCR beta V segments were observed in productive rearrangements about 87% or about 30% of the time, broadly matching IMGT annotations. A few of the identified cytomegalovirus-associated TCR beta chains were confirmed in vitro to be specific for cytomegalovirus antigens. Most TCR sequences were observed very rarely across donors, whereas some public TCRs were present in many individuals. Some IMGT-functional V segments, including TRBV6-2 and TRBV6-3, could not be distinguished by the 87-base-pair reads and were therefore excluded. In a later genetic analysis, a missense DCLRE1C variant was associated with V-gene and J-gene trimming of TCR beta chains, and the association was replicated in an independent cohort. A group of highly shared sequence variants was considered likely to be a technical artifact of the sequencing pipeline. A later analysis reported that several top co-occurrence clusters appeared linked to parvovirus B19, influenza, CMV and Epstein-Barr virus. When HLA alleles, especially DR and DQ, strongly co-occurred, TCR associations were difficult to assign to individual alleles. Most CMV-associated TCR beta chains appeared to be HLA-restricted in a later analysis, and the HLA associations seemed to be driven largely by CMV exposure. The study listed 164 TCR beta chains as associated with cytomegalovirus. A further reported finding was that TCR beta sequences accurately predicted the HLA-A and HLA-B alleles for most subjects in the first cohort. In a later analysis, TCR association rates were found to vary across HLA loci, with the most associated TCRs seen for DRB1 alleles and the fewest for HLA-C alleles. The only immune exposure information available for the cohort was CMV serostatus. The earlier analysis of fewer than 750 of the donors excluded roughly 17 rarely observed V segments, including chromosome 9 orphons, because counts were too low. Linkage disequilibrium might explain the correlated functional status among segregating V segments, but an unknown experimental factor could not be excluded. Because HLA typing was missing for some donors at each locus, association tests included only the typed subset. The cohort was sequenced for TCR beta chains only, and without alpha or paired-chain data the features that could be detected were limited. The presence/absence analyses assumed that sequencing depth was roughly uniform across donors, and that assumption may not be true. In a later analysis, HLA-associated TCR beta chains were found to be more clonally expanded and to have lower generation probabilities than equally common non-associated chains. The authors suggested that the approach could potentially be generalized to other disease states and immunological phenotypes.

To prepare the library, the immunoSEQ multiplex PCR assay was applied. For the multiplex PCR, a mixture combining 60 forward primers for TCR Vbeta segments and 13 reverse primers for TCR Jbeta segments was used. A multiplex PCR assay on genomic DNA amplified the CDR3 region of rearranged TCR beta genes. On the Illumina HiSeq System, the amplified TCR beta libraries were sequenced as 87-base-pair reads. The paper's processing steps were these. Across the 670 or so repertoires, a later analysis counted tens of millions of unique TCR beta chains, 8.5 million to 12 million of which were shared by at least two donors. Raw reads were error-corrected and collapsed into unique sequences by a nearest-neighbor algorithm in which closely related sequences were merged to remove PCR and sequencing errors. CDR3 sequences were aligned to IMGT reference sequences to assign V, D and J gene segments. For a sequence to be retained, a match of at least six nucleotides was required to both a V gene segment and a J gene segment. A rearrangement was called productive if the CDR3 had no stop codons and remained in frame with V and J, and every other rearrangement was called non-productive. Following IMGT convention, CDR3 was defined as the stretch from the second conserved V-encoded cysteine up to the conserved J-encoded phenylalanine. Sequences without an unambiguous match to a single V gene segment were excluded from the earlier analysis of over 500 of the donors. In an earlier analysis of a few hundred of the donors, a V segment was called functional when productive rearrangements were above 56.7%, and segregating when the standard deviation between donors exceeded 5%. A statistical classification framework was built for diagnosing cytomegalovirus status from the catalog of TCR beta chain sequences. V and J gene assignment, in a later analysis, came from comparing TCR nucleotide sequences with IMGT/GENE-DB human TR gene sequences. A later analysis assigned CDR3 sequences and most-parsimonious VDJ recombination scenarios with the TCRdist pipeline. A later analysis defined each TCR beta chain by its CDR3 amino acid sequence plus V-gene family, and excluded reads lacking a unique V-gene family. In a later analysis, 550 to 650 highly shared, low-generation-probability nucleotide sequences were removed to address suspected cross-contamination and a sequencing artifact. A later analysis calculated a clonal expansion index for each public chain from normalized within-repertoire ranks of inferred template counts. In a later analysis, generation probabilities were computed using a VDJ recombination model fitted to out-of-frame rearrangements, and the results were checked against IGoR. In a later analysis, hypergeometric tests were used to score TCR-TCR, TCR-HLA and TCR-CMV co-occurrence, with a repertoire-size bias correction applied to TCR pairs. False discovery rates were estimated in a later analysis by permuting HLA or CMV assignments 20 times. A later analysis grouped co-occurring TCRs with DBSCAN, adding TCRdist sequence similarity when clustering within HLA-allele-positive subsets. For co-occurrence clustering, repertoires with fewer than 30,000 or more than 120,000 public chains were excluded, along with about five repertoires with anomalous nucleotide sharing. Drawn from immuneACCESS, this table holds only the in-frame rearrangements with V and J called that TCRdb kept. Clones are partly lost; checked studies trace under half to an unresolved V gene and leave the rest unexplained. The V and J calls and clone size are taken from that table; D and trimming were inferred from the DNA. In this sample the table shows 200,000 to 250,000 clones, around 83% of which occur a single time. The ten top clones hold less than 3.5% of the sample.

With respect to this clone: Its antigen has not been determined. No much larger clone is present one base from it, and per-base qualities are unavailable.

In total, approximately 700 healthy bone marrow donors made up the cohort. Cohort members were all nominally healthy when sampled, although unrecorded immune exposures were likely present. The donor tested CMV seronegative and was one of the 352 seronegative cohort members. A peripheral blood sample was provided by each donor, and peripheral blood mononuclear cells were used for TCR beta sequencing. Genomic DNA extraction from the blood cell samples was performed with the Qiagen DNeasy Blood Extraction Kit. The source is a woman in her thirties or forties in good health and CMV-seronegative. Here the chain combines TRBV23-1 and TRBJ1-1, and 9 junction bases match TRBD1. TRBV23-1 is an ORF, and what it does is uncertain. Sequenced input: PBMCs. The encoded CDR3 is CASSQSLDRGNTEAFF. At the DNA level, the sequence is TGCGCCAGCAGTCAATCTTTGGACAGGGGCAACACTGAAGCTTTCTTT.